This T cell receptor beta chain was sequenced for a study of control samples from healthy donors and cancer patients. CDR1 and CDR2 from the germline V gene are MNHEY and SVGAGI. The CDR3 runs to 13 residues. TCRdb's copy holds only in-frame clones and misses some; the assay was immunoSEQ multiplex PCR. The sample records around 130,000 clones, approximately 90% being singletons. Regarding this clone: One junction end does not reproduce the germline sequence, and a read error may be involved.

The rearrangement links TRBV6-5 to TRBJ1-6; D uncertain. The receptor's source is a man between 18 and 35 years old in good health. Sequencing was carried out using blood. The CDR3 sequence: CASSDSEVSPLHF. In DNA form, the CDR3 reads TGTGCCAGCAGTGACTCCGAGGTTTCACCCCTCCACTTT.